Listed below are T cell receptor beta chains from one sample, sequenced in a study of blood T cell repertoires in COVID-19. This table comes from immunoSEQ multiplex PCR, and its TCRdb copy is limited to in-frame clones, with some not included. Among around 99,000 clones, 80% were seen once, and the ten largest hold roughly 4%. Sequenced material: peripheral blood. The receptors were gathered from a human donor in a cohort sampled during active or convalescent COVID-19. Both conserved end residues are part of each CDR3. D genes are given only for firm matches. Clone size appears in some rows only: once, few, many, or a class for an expanded clone.

size	J	D	V	DNA	CDR3
NA	TRBJ1-1	TRBD1	TRBV27	TGTGCCAGCAGTTTTACTGACAGGGGGTTAGGCACTGAAGCTTTCTTT	CASSFTDRGLGTEAFF
NA	TRBJ2-5	NA	TRBV5-1	TGCGCCAGCAGCTTAGGGGTAAAGGAGACCCAGTACTTC	CASSLGVKETQYF
NA	TRBJ1-4	TRBD1	TRBV4-1	TGCGCCAGCAGATCGACAGGGGCAGGTTGGGAAAAACTGTTTTTT	CASRSTGAGWEKLFF
NA	TRBJ2-2	NA	TRBV6-5	TGTGCCAGCAGTTACGGCCAGGACGGGGAGCTGTTTTTT	CASSYGQDGELFF
NA	TRBJ1-2	NA	TRBV6-2/TRBV6-3	TGTGCCAGCAGCCCCGGGATCCCTTATGGCTACACCTTC	CASSPGIPYGYTF
few	TRBJ1-4	NA	TRBV9	TGTGCCAGCAACGCCGATGGGAGGGGTGAGGAAAAACTGTTTTTT	CASNADGRGEEKLFF
NA	TRBJ1-2	NA	TRBV29-1	TGCAGCGTTGAAGATCGATGGGGCCAGAACTATGGCTACACCTTC	CSVEDRWGQNYGYTF
NA	TRBJ2-1	NA	TRBV24-1	TGTGCCACCAGTGATTCAGCGGGTTATGAGCAGTTCTTC	CATSDSAGYEQFF
few	TRBJ1-6	NA	TRBV4-1	TGCGCCAGCAGCCAAGAGAGGGGGATCCATAATTCACCCCTCCACTTT	CASSQERGIHNSPLHF
once	TRBJ1-1	TRBD1	TRBV29-1	TGCAGCGTTGAACCGATAACGGGACAGGGGAGGTCGATAGGGAACGCTGAAGCTTTCTTT	CSVEPITGQGRSIGNAEAFF
few	TRBJ1-5	TRBD1	TRBV5-1	TGCGCCAGCAGCTTGGGACAGGGGGCTGGTCAGCCCCAGCATTTT	CASSLGQGAGQPQHF
NA	TRBJ2-7	TRBD1	TRBV5-8	TGTGCCCCTGCCCACGGGGACAGGAGGATTCAGGAGCAGTACTTC	CAPAHGDRRIQEQYF
few	TRBJ2-1	TRBD2	TRBV4-2	TGTGCCAGCAGCCAAGATAGGGGACTAGCGCCAGTGAATGAGCAGTTCTTC	CASSQDRGLAPVNEQFF
once	TRBJ2-3	TRBD2	TRBV9	TGTGCCAGCAGCCTGGGACTAGCGGCGACCACAGATACGCAGTATTTT	CASSLGLAATTDTQYF
NA	TRBJ2-2	NA	TRBV7-2	TGTGCCAGCAGCTTAGCGTGGGCATCCGGGGAGCTGTTTTTT	CASSLAWASGELFF
NA	TRBJ2-7	TRBD1	TRBV6-2/TRBV6-3	TGTGCCAGCAGTTACATGGTCGACAGGGGAACCTTCGAGCAGTACTTC	CASSYMVDRGTFEQYF
NA	TRBJ2-1	TRBD2	TRBV27	TGTGCCAGCAGGACTTTAGCGGGAACTACCTACAATGAGCAGTTCTTC	CASRTLAGTTYNEQFF
NA	TRBJ2-1	TRBD2	TRBV7-3	TGTGCCAGCAGTCGGACTAGCGGGAGTTTGTATGAGCAGTTCTTC	CASSRTSGSLYEQFF
NA	TRBJ2-1	TRBD2	TRBV3-1/TRBV3-2	TGTGCCAGCAGCCAAGGGGGGGGATGGCGCAATGAGCAGTTCTTC	CASSQGGGWRNEQFF
NA	TRBJ1-1	NA	TRBV19	TGTGCCAGTAGTATAGGCGGGGGGGGCAATGAAGCTTTCTTT	CASSIGGGGNEAFF
few	TRBJ1-6	NA	TRBV11-2	TGTGCCAGCAGCTTAGACCGGGGGATTTCACCCCTCCACTTT	CASSLDRGISPLHF
NA	TRBJ2-1	NA	TRBV12-3/TRBV12-4	TGTGCCAGCAGTTCCAGGGCTGAGCAGTTCTTC	CASSSRAEQFF
few	TRBJ1-1	NA	TRBV18	TGTGCCAGCCAACAGGGGAACACTGAAGCTTTCTTT	CASQQGNTEAFF
NA	TRBJ1-1	NA	TRBV7-9	TGTGCCAGCAGCCCTCAGGGAACTAAGAACACTGAAGCTTTCTTT	CASSPQGTKNTEAFF
many	TRBJ2-5	NA	TRBV19	TGTGCCAGTGCGATGAGGGAGACCCAGTACTTC	CASAMRETQYF
NA	TRBJ2-1	NA	TRBV5-1	TGCGCCAGCAGCTTGCAGGGTACGTACAATGAGCAGTTCTTC	CASSLQGTYNEQFF
NA	TRBJ2-5	TRBD2	TRBV30	TGTGCCTGGAGTGTACTTGCGGGAGCCACAGAGACCCAGTACTTC	CAWSVLAGATETQYF
once	TRBJ2-7	NA	TRBV25-1	TGTGCCAGCAGTGGACAGAGTCGTCCGGTCGGGAGCGAGCAGTACTTC	CASSGQSRPVGSEQYF
many	TRBJ1-1	NA	TRBV3-1/TRBV3-2	TGTGCCAGCAGCCAAGTGGCAGGGAGGATGAACACTGAAGCTTTCTTT	CASSQVAGRMNTEAFF
NA	TRBJ2-5	TRBD2	TRBV5-4	TGTGCCAGCAGCTTACCCTCCGGCGGGAGAATCCAAGAGACCCAGTACTTC	CASSLPSGGRIQETQYF
few	TRBJ2-7	NA	TRBV11-2	TGTGCCAGCAGCTTTTCGGGGGGCGAGGTCTCCTACGAGCAGTACTTC	CASSFSGGEVSYEQYF
NA	TRBJ2-1	TRBD2	TRBV19	TGTGCCAGTAGTATGCGGCGGGAGGGGTACAATGAGCAGTTCTTC	CASSMRREGYNEQFF
NA	TRBJ2-5	NA	TRBV28	TGTGCCAGCAACGACAGGGAGACCCAGTACTTC	CASNDRETQYF
NA	TRBJ2-7	TRBD2	TRBV6-5	TGTGCCAGCAGTTACCGTTTAGCGGGAGGGAGTCGCGAGCAGTACTTC	CASSYRLAGGSREQYF
NA	TRBJ2-1	NA	TRBV11-3	TGTGCCAGCAGCTTGAGGAGCTCCTACAATGAGCAGTTCTTC	CASSLRSSYNEQFF
NA	TRBJ1-1	NA	TRBV7-6	TGTGCCAGCAGCTTAGCGGAGGCTAATGAAGCTTTCTTT	CASSLAEANEAFF
NA	TRBJ1-1	TRBD1	TRBV6-2/TRBV6-3	TGTGCCAGCAGCCCCGGACAGGTTCTGCTTGTAAGCACTGAAGCTTTCTTT	CASSPGQVLLVSTEAFF
NA	TRBJ2-1	TRBD2	TRBV4-3	TGCGCCAGCAGCCCCGGGACTAGCGGGATGACGTCCTACAATGAGCAGTTCTTC	CASSPGTSGMTSYNEQFF
once	TRBJ2-6	NA	TRBV5-1	TGCGCCAGCAGCTTCGGTGGGGCCAACGTCCTGACTTTC	CASSFGGANVLTF
NA	TRBJ1-5	TRBD1	TRBV2	TGTGCCAGCAGTGAACTTGGGACAGGGTTTCAGCCCCAGCATTTT	CASSELGTGFQPQHF
NA	TRBJ1-1	NA	TRBV7-2	TGTGCCAGCAGCATCGACAGCTCGAACACTGAAGCTTTCTTT	CASSIDSSNTEAFF
NA	TRBJ1-4	TRBD1	TRBV2	TGTGCCAGCAGTGAAGGGACAGGGGAGGTGAAACTGTTTTTT	CASSEGTGEVKLFF
NA	TRBJ1-4	NA	TRBV3-1/TRBV3-2	TGTGCCAGCAGCCAGAGGGGCGGGAACGAAAAACTGTTTTTT	CASSQRGGNEKLFF
few	TRBJ2-7	TRBD1	TRBV6-5	TGTGCCAGCAGTTACTCGCCAAAGACAGGGTACGAGCAGTACTTC	CASSYSPKTGYEQYF
NA	TRBJ2-7	TRBD1	TRBV19	TGTGCCAGTAGTCCCTGGACAGGGGAGCAGTACTTC	CASSPWTGEQYF
NA	TRBJ2-7	TRBD1	TRBV18	TGTGCCAGCTCACCCGGACAGGCTAGTAGAGTGCAGTACTTC	CASSPGQASRVQYF
NA	TRBJ2-1	NA	TRBV4-1	TGCGCCAGCAGCCAACTGAACAGGGAGCTAAGGCAGTTCTTC	CASSQLNRELRQFF
NA	TRBJ1-1	NA	TRBV5-5	TGTGCCAGCAGCTTAACTTCACGGGGTACTGAAGCTTTCTTT	CASSLTSRGTEAFF
NA	TRBJ2-5	NA	TRBV19	TGTGCCAGTAGTGGGGGGAGGGAGACCCAGTACTTC	CASSGGRETQYF
NA	TRBJ2-1	NA	TRBV7-9	TGTGCCAGCAGCTTATACAGAGGGAATGAGCAGTTCTTC	CASSLYRGNEQFF
NA	TRBJ2-1	TRBD2	TRBV29-1	TGCAGCGTAGACCATCTAGCGGGGGCCTCCCGAAGTTCCTACAATGAGCAGTTCTTC	CSVDHLAGASRSSYNEQFF
NA	TRBJ1-4	NA	TRBV14	TGTGCCAGCAGCCAAGTCCGTAATGAAAAACTGTTTTTT	CASSQVRNEKLFF
NA	TRBJ1-2	TRBD1	TRBV6-6	TGTGCCAGCAGTTACTCCCGGACAGGGAGGGAGTATGGCTACACCTTC	CASSYSRTGREYGYTF
once	TRBJ2-1	TRBD2	TRBV7-2	TGTGCCAGCAGCTCGGACCCCCGGGGTAGCGGGAGAGTCGATGAGCAGTTCTTC	CASSSDPRGSGRVDEQFF
NA	TRBJ1-4	NA	TRBV6-6	TGTGCCAGCAGTTTGGGCCCAACTAATGAAAAACTGTTTTTT	CASSLGPTNEKLFF
NA	TRBJ1-4	NA	TRBV19	TGTGCCAGTAGTATAGGCCGGGAGGTGGCTAATGAAAAACTGTTTTTT	CASSIGREVANEKLFF